The 5 T cell receptor beta chains below were found in one sample sequenced in a study of blood T cell repertoires in COVID-19. This table comes from immunoSEQ multiplex PCR, and its TCRdb copy is limited to in-frame clones, with some not included. This table has almost 95,000 clones, roughly 72% appearing once. The material sequenced was peripheral blood. These receptors all come from a woman aged 60-75 years in a cohort sampled during active or convalescent COVID-19.

The gene calls are TRBV11-2 and TRBJ2-1; tentative D call: TRBD2 (6 bases). From germline, CDR1 is SGHAT and CDR2 FQNNGV. Trimming cost V 1 base and J 0 bases, with 10 bases left between them. This CDR3 has 16 residues. CDR3 nucleotide sequence: TGTGCCAGCAGCTTAGTTTGGCGGGGCTCCTACAATGAGCAGTTCTTC. Its translation: CASSLVWRGSYNEQFF.

This chain links TRBV19 with TRBJ1-5, with 7 bases lining up with TRBD1. Per the germline V gene, CDR1 is LNHDA and CDR2 is SQIVND (reference sequence). The V and J ends lost 6 bases and 4 bases, in that order; junction bases with no gene match: 6. The CDR3 contains 14 residues. The chain's CDR3 is CASSTQGINQPQHF. The CDR3 DNA is TGTGCCAGTAGCACACAGGGGATTAATCAGCCCCAGCATTTT.

The chain couples TRBV13 to TRBJ1-2; D is perhaps TRBD1 (5 bases). Looked up from germline, CDR1 is PRHDT and CDR2 is FYEKMQ (reference sequence). This CDR3 has 15 residues. V was shortened by 4 bases and J by 8 bases, with 20 bases between the two germline ends. The CDR3 DNA sequence: TGTGCCAGCAGCTCCACGCCCCAGGGAGGTAGCGGCTACACCTTC. Translating it yields CASSSTPQGGSGYTF.

The V call is TRBV5-1, the J call TRBJ1-1; D might be TRBD1 (6 bases). CDR3 length: 14 amino acids. Trimming took 0 bases from V and 4 from J, leaving 10 bases between them. Per the germline V gene, CDR1 is SGHRS and CDR2 is YFSETQ. As DNA, the CDR3 is TGCGCCAGCAGCTTGGAGGGGGTGAGCACTGAAGCTTTCTTT. Amino acids: CASSLEGVSTEAFF.

This clone was seen more than once but under ten times. The chain uses TRBV7-9 and TRBJ1-1, with D possibly being TRBD1 (5 bases). The V and J ends lost 6 bases and 5 bases respectively, with 13 bases between them. Germline V lookup: CDR1 SEHNR, CDR2 FQNEAQ (reference sequence). This CDR3 spans 13 amino acids. CDR3 nucleotide sequence: TGTGCCAGCAGAGGGGTGGTGGCTACTGAAGCTTTCTTT. This encodes CASRGVVATEAFF. Using reference TRBV7-9 and TRBJ1-1 for the parts outside the CDR3, the full variable domain is DTGVSQNPRHKITKRGQNVTFRCDPISEHNRLYWYRQTLGQGPEFLTYFQNEAQLEKSRLLSDRFSAERPKGSFSTLEIQRTEQGDSAMYLCASRGVVATEAFFGQGTRLTVV.